This T cell receptor (beta chain) is drawn from a study of cytomegalovirus exposure and HLA in healthy donors. V lost 5 bases to trimming and J lost 4 bases, with 8 bases between them. The germline V gene has CDR1 SGHAT and CDR2 FQNNGV. The CDR3 runs to 12 residues. In the PCR, 60 Vbeta and 13 Jbeta primers were used. Profiled with immunoSEQ multiplex PCR; TCRdb holds only in-frame clones, not every one. Of 100,000 to 120,000 clones in the sample, over 75% were seen once. The sequence derives from a woman in her 30s in good health and CMV-seropositive. The specimen was PBMCs. The chain links TRBV11-2 to TRBJ2-5; D is ambiguous. CDR3 region: CASSTNRETQYF. The CDR3 DNA reads as TGTGCCAGCAGCACGAATAGAGAGACCCAGTACTTC.